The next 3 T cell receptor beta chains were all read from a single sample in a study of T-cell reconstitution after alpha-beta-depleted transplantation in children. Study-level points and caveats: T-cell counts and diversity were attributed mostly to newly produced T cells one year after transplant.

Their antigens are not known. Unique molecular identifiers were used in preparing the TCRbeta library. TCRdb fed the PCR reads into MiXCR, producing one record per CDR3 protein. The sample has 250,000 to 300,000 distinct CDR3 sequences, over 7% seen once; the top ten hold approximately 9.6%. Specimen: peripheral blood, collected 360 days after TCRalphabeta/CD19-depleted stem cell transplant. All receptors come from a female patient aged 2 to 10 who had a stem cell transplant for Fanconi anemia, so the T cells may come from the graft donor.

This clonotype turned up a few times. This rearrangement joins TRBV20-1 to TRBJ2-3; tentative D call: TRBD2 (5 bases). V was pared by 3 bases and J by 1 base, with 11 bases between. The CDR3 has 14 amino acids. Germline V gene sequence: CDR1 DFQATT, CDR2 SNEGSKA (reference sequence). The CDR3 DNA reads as TGCAGTGCTAGCATCAGGCGGGGCACAGATACGCAGTATTTT. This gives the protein CSASIRRGTDTQYF.

CDR3 bases: TGTGCCAGCAGCTTGATGGACGGGCCAGGCTACGAGCAGTACTTC. It encodes CASSLMDGPGYEQYF. The chain has TRBV7-3 and TRBJ2-7; no clear D gene. The CDR3 length is 15 residues. V lost 3 bases to trimming and J lost 3 bases, with 15 bases between them. CDR1 is SGHTA and CDR2 is FQGTGA in the germline V gene.

Written as DNA, the CDR3 is TGTGCCAGCACATATTACTCGGGGGCTAATGAAAAACTGTTTTTT. Amino acids: CASTYYSGANEKLFF. The chain uses TRBV7-6 and TRBJ1-4; possibly TRBD1 for D (5 bases). The CDR3 is made up of 15 amino acids. Trimming left V 7 bases short and J 3 bases short, with 15 bases between. From germline, CDR1 is SGHVS and CDR2 FNYEAQ.